This T cell receptor beta chain derives from a study of blood T cell repertoires in COVID-19. Trimming took 7 bases from V and 5 from J; bases not matched to a gene: 5. Germline assignment: CDR1 SNHLY and CDR2 FYNNEI. The CDR3 covers 12 residues. Clones were read by immunoSEQ multiplex PCR, and TCRdb kept only the in-frame ones, dropping some. The table records 350,000 or so clones, about 86% of them present only once. This chain connects TRBV2 to TRBJ2-7; 7 nucleotides line up with TRBD2. Sample: peripheral blood. This TCR was recovered from a man aged 25-40 years with active or convalescent COVID-19. CDR3 bases: TGTGCCAGCATGGCGGGGGTGAACGAGCAGTACTTC. Encoded protein: CASMAGVNEQYF.